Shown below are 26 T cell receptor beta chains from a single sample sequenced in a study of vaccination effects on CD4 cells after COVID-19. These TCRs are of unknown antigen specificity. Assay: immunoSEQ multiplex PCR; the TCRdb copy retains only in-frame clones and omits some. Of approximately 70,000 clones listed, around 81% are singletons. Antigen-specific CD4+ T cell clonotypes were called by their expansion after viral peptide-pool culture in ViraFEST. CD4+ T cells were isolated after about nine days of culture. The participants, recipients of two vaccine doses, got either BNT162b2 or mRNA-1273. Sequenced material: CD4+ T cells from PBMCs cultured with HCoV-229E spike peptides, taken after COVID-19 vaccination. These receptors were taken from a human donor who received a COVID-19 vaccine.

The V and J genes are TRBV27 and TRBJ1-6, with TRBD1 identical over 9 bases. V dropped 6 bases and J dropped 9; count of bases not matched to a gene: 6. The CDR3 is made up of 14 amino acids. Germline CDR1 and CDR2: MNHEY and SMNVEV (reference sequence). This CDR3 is CASRLGTGPSPLHF. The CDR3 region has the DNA TGTGCCAGCAGACTAGGGACAGGGCCTTCACCCCTCCACTTT.

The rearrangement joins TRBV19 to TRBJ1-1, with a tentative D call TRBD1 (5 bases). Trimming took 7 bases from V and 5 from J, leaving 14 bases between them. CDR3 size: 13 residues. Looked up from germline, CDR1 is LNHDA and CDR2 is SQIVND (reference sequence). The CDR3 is CASIRQGVTEAFF. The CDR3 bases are TGTGCCAGTATAAGGCAGGGAGTAACTGAAGCTTTCTTT.

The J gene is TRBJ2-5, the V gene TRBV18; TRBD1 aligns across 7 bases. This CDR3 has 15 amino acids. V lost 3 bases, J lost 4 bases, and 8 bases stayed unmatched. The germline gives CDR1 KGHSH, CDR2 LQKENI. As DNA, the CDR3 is TGTGCCAGCTCACCTCCGCCAACAGGGGTAGAGACCCAGTACTTC. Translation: CASSPPPTGVETQYF.

DNA for the CDR3: TGTGCCAGCAGCAGCCGGAGCGTTAGCGGGGGAATGTTCTTC. Translated, it gives CASSSRSVSGGMFF. The chain couples TRBV7-3 to TRBJ2-1, with 9 nucleotides matching TRBD2. CDR1 is SGHTA and CDR2 is FQGTGA in the germline V gene. V trimming: 5 bases; J trimming: 15 bases; junction bases outside the gene matches: 14. This CDR3 has 14 amino acids.

In DNA, the CDR3 is TGTGCCAGCTCAACCGGCGCCGACACTGAAGCTTTCTTT. Translating gives CASSTGADTEAFF. The chain employs TRBV18 and TRBJ1-1; D is uncertain. The CDR3 is 13 amino acids. Germline V gene lookup returns CDR1 KGHSH and CDR2 LQKENI. Trimming cost V 5 bases and J 3 bases, with 10 bases left between them.

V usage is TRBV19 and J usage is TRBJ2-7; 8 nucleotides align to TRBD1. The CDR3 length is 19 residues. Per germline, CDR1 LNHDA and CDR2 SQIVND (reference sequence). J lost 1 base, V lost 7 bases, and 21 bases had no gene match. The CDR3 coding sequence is TGTGCCAGTATGAGGCAGGGGGCCAGGCACTTACCCCAATCCTACGAGCAGTACGTC. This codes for CASMRQGARHLPQSYEQYV.

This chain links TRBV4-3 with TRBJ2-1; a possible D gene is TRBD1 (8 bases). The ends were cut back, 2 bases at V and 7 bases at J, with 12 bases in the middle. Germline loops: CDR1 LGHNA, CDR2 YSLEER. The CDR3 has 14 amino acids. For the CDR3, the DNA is TGCGCCAGCAGCCAATTACAGGGGGGGAATGAGCAGTTCTTC. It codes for CASSQLQGGNEQFF.

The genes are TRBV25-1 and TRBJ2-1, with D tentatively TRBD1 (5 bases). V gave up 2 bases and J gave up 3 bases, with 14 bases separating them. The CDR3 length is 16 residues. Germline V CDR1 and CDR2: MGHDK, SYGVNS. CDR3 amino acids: CASSEERARGYNEQFF. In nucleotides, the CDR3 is TGTGCCAGCAGTGAAGAACGAGCAAGGGGCTACAATGAGCAGTTCTTC.

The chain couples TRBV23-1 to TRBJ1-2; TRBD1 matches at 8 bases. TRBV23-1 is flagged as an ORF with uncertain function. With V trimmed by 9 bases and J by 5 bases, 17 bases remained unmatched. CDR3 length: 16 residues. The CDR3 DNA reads TGCGCCAGTACGGCCCCCCCAGGGACAGGTGAATATGGCTACACCTTC. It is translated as CASTAPPGTGEYGYTF.

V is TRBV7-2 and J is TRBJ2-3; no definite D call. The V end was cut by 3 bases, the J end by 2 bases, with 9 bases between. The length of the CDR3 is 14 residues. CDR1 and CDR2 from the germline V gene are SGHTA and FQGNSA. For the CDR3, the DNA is TGTGCCAGCAGCTTGATGCCGGCCACAGATACGCAGTATTTT. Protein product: CASSLMPATDTQYF.

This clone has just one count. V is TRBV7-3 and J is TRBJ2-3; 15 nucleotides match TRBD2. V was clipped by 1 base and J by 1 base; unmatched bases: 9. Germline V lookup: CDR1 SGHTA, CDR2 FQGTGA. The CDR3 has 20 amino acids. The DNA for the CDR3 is TGTGCCAGCAGCTTAAGGACTAGCGGGGGGGCCAGTCGCGGCACAGATACGCAGTATTTT. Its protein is CASSLRTSGGASRGTDTQYF.

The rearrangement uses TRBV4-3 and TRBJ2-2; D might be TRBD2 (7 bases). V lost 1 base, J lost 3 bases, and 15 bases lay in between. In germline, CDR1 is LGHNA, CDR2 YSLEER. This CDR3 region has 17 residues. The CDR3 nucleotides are TGCGCCAGCAGCCAAGTGAACGGGGGGCCGGACACCGGGGAGCTGTTTTTT. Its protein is CASSQVNGGPDTGELFF.

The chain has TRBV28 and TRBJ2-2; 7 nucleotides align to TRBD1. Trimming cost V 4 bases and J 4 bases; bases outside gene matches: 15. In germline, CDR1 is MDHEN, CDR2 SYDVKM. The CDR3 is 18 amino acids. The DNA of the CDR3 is TGTGCCAGCAGTTCCTCCGCAGCTACAGGGGTTGTCACCGGGGAGCTGTTTTTT. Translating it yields CASSSSAATGVVTGELFF. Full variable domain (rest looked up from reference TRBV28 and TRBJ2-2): DVKVTQSSRYLVKRTGEKVFLECVQDMDHENMFWYRQDPGLGLRLIYFSYDVKMKEKGDIPEGYSVSREKKERFSLILESASTNQTSMYLCASSSSAATGVVTGELFFGEGSRLTVL.

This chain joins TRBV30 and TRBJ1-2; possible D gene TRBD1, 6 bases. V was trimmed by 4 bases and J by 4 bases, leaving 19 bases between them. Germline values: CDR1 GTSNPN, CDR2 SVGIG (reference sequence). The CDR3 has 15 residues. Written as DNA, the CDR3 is TGTGCCTGGATAGGAAGATTCACAGGGACCTATGGCTACACCTTC. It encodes CAWIGRFTGTYGYTF.

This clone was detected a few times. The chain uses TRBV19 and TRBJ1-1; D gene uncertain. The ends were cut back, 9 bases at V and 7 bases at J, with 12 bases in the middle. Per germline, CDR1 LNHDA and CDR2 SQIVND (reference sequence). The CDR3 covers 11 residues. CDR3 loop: CASANRVEAFF. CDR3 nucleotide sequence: TGTGCCAGCGCAAACAGAGTTGAAGCTTTCTTT.

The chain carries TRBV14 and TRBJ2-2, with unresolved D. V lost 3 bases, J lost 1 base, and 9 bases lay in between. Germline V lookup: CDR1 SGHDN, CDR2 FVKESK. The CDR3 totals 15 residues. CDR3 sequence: CASSQRLKNTGELFF. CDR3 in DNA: TGTGCCAGCAGCCAGCGCCTAAAGAACACCGGGGAGCTGTTTTTT.

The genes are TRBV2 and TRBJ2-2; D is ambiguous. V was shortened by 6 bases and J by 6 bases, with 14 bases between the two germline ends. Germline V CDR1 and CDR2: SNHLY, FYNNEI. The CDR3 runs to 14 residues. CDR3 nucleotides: TGTGCCAGCAGCTCCTTAACTCCCCCCGGGGAGCTGTTTTTT. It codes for CASSSLTPPGELFF.

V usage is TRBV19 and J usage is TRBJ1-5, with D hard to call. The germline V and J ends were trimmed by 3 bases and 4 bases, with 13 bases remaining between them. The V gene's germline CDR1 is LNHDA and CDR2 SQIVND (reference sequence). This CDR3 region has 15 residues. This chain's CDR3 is CASSMGFGTNQPQHF. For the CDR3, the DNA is TGTGCCAGTAGTATGGGTTTCGGAACAAATCAGCCCCAGCATTTT.

The CDR3 here is CASSYPGGQQQYV. Here the CDR3 DNA reads TGTGCCAGCAGTTACCCCGGGGGGCAGCAGCAGTACGTC. This chain uses TRBV12-3 or TRBV12-4 with TRBJ2-7; possible D gene TRBD2, 7 bases. The CDR3 runs to 13 residues. Trimming took off 4 bases at V and 8 bases at J, with 15 bases between the two ends.

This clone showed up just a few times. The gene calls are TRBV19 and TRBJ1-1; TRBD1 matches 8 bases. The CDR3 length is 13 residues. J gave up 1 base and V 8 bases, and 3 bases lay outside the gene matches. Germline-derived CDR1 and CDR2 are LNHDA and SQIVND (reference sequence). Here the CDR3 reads CASHRGKNTEAFF. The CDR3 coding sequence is TGTGCCAGTCACAGGGGGAAGAACACTGAAGCTTTCTTT.

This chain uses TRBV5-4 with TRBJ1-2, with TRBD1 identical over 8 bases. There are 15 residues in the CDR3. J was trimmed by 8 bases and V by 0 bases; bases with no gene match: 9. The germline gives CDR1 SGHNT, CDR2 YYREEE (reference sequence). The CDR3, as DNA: TGTGCCAGCAGCTTGGCCGGACAGGGATGGTTCGGCTACACCTTC. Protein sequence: CASSLAGQGWFGYTF.

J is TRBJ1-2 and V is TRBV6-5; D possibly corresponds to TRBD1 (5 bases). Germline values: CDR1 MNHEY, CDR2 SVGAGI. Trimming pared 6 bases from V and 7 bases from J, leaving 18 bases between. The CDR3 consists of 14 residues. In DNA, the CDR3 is TGTGCCAGCAGCCCCTGGTCCGAGAGGGGTGGCTACACCTTC. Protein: CASSPWSERGGYTF.

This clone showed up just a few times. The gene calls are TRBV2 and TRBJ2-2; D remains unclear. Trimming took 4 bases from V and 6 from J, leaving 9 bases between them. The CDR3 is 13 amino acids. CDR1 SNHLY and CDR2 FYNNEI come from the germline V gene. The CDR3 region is CASSGQVSGELFF. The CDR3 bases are TGTGCCAGCAGTGGGCAAGTGTCCGGGGAGCTGTTTTTT.

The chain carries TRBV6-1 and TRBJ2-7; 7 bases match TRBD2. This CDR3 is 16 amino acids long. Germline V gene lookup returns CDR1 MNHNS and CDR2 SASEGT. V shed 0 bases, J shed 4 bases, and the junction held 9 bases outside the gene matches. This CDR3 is CASSEAEGGNRYEQYV. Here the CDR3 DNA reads TGTGCCAGCAGTGAAGCGGAGGGAGGGAATCGGTACGAGCAGTACGTC.

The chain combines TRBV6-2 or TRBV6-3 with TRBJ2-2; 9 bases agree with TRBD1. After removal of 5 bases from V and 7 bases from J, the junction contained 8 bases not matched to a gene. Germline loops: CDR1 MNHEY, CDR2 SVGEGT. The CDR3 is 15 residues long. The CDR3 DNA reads TGTGCCAGCAGTCTGGACAGGGGAGTAGGCGGGGAGCTGTTTTTT. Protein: CASSLDRGVGGELFF.

CDR3: CASSHPGTIYSNQPQHF. The CDR3 region has the DNA TGTGCCAGCAGTCATCCGGGGACAATCTATAGCAATCAGCCCCAGCATTTT. The genes are TRBV28 and TRBJ1-5, with D tentatively TRBD1 (6 bases). V was shortened by 5 bases and J by 0 bases, with 17 bases between the two germline ends. Germline loops: CDR1 MDHEN, CDR2 SYDVKM. This CDR3 is built from 17 residues.